This T cell receptor beta chain emerged from a study of blood T cell repertoires in COVID-19. At the level of the study: Both acute and convalescent COVID-19 samples were obtained from the United States, Italy and Spain.

Profiled with immunoSEQ multiplex PCR; TCRdb holds only in-frame clones, not every one. In the table there are some 96,000 clones, approximately 86% of which are singletons. Trimming shortened V by 5 bases and J by 0 bases, and 11 bases separated the two germline ends. The CDR3 is made up of 15 amino acids. Germline loops: CDR1 SEHNR, CDR2 FQNEAQ (reference sequence). This chain joins TRBV7-9 and TRBJ1-3, with TRBD1 as a possible D gene (5 bases). The sequence was obtained from a man aged 45-60 years with acute or convalescent COVID-19. Sequenced sample: peripheral blood. As DNA, the CDR3 is TGTGCCAGCAGCGGCAGGGATAACTCTGGAAACACCATATATTTT. Its protein product is CASSGRDNSGNTIYF. The full variable domain, with the rest looked up from reference TRBV7-9 and TRBJ1-3, is DTGVSQNPRHKITKRGQNVTFRCDPISEHNRLYWYRQTLGQGPEFLTYFQNEAQLEKSRLLSDRFSAERPKGSFSTLEIQRTEQGDSAMYLCASSGRDNSGNTIYFGEGSWLTVV.